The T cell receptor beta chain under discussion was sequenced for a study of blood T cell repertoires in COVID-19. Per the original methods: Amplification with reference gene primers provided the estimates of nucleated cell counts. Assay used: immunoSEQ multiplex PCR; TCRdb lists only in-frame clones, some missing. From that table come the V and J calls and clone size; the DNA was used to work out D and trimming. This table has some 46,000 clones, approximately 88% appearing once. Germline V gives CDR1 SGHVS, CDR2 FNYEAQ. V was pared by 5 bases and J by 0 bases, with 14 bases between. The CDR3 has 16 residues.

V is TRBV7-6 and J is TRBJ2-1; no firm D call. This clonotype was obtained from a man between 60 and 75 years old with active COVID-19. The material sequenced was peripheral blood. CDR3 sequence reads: CASSLDDFSSYNEQFF. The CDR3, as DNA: TGTGCCAGCAGCCTCGACGACTTCAGCTCCTACAATGAGCAGTTCTTC.